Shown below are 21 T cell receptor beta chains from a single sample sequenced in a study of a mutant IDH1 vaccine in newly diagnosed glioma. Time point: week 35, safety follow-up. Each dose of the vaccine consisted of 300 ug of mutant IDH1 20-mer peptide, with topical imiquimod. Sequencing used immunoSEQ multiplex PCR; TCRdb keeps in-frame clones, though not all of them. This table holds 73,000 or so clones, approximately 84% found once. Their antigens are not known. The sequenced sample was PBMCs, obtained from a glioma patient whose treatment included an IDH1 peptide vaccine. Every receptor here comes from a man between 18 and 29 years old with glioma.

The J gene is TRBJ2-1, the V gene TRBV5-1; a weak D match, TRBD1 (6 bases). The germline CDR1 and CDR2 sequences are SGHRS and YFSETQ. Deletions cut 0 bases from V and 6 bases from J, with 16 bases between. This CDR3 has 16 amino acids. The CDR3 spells CASSLDPGQISNEQFF. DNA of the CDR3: TGCGCCAGCAGCTTGGACCCCGGACAGATATCCAATGAGCAGTTCTTC. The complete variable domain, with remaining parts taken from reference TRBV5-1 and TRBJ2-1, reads KAGVTQTPRYLIKTRGQQVTLSCSPISGHRSVSWYQQTPGQGLQFLFEYFSETQRNKGNFPGRFSGRQFSNSRSEMNVSTLELGDSALYLCASSLDPGQISNEQFFGPGTRLTVL.

CDR3 sequence reads: CASSQKRGLYGYTF. CDR3 DNA sequence: TGTGCCAGCAGCCAAAAGAGGGGGCTCTATGGCTACACCTTC. This chain uses TRBV14 with TRBJ1-2, with 7 bases matching TRBD1. The CDR3 has 14 amino acids. After removal of 2 bases from V and 4 bases from J, the junction contained 4 bases not matched to a gene. The germline gives CDR1 SGHDN, CDR2 FVKESK.

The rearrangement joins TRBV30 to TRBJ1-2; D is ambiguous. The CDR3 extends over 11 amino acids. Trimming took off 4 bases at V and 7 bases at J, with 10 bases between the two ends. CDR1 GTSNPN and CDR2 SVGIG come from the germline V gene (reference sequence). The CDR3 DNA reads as TGTGCCTGGAAGGTTAGCCTTGGCTACACCTTC. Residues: CAWKVSLGYTF.

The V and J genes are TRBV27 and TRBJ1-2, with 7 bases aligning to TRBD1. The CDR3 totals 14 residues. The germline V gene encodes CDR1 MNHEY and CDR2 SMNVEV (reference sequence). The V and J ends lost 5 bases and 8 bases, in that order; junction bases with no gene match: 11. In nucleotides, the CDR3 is TGTGCCAGCAGTCCAAGGGGGCAATATGGAGGCTACACCTTC. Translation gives CASSPRGQYGGYTF.

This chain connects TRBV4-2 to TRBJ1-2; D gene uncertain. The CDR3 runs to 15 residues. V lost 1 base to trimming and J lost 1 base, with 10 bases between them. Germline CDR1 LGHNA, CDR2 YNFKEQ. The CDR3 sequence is CASSQGLASNYGYTF. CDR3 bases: TGTGCCAGCAGCCAAGGTCTCGCCAGTAACTATGGCTACACCTTC.

CDR3 coding DNA: TGTGCCAGCAGCTTGGGCGGACTAGCTTCGAACAATGAGCAGTTCTTC. Its translation: CASSLGGLASNNEQFF. The rearrangement links TRBV5-4 to TRBJ2-1, with 8 bases lining up with TRBD2. CDR1 and CDR2 (germline): SGHNT, YYREEE (reference sequence). This CDR3 is 16 amino acids long. Trimming removed 0 bases from V and 5 bases from J; junction bases left unmatched: 7.

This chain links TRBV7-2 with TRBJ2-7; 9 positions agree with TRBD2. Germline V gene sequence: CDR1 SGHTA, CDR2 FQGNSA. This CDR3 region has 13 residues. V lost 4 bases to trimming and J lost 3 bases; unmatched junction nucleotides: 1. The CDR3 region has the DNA TGTGCCAGCAGCTGGACTAGCGACTACGAGCAGTACTTC. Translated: CASSWTSDYEQYF.

Written as DNA, the CDR3 is TGTGCCAGCAGGAGGATAACCCTAGATCAGCCCCAGCATTTT. This translates into CASRRITLDQPQHF. V gene TRBV6-1 combines with J gene TRBJ1-5; D is uncertain. Germline CDR1 MNHNS, CDR2 SASEGT. V gave up 6 bases and J gave up 5 bases, with 14 bases separating them. The CDR3 consists of 14 residues.

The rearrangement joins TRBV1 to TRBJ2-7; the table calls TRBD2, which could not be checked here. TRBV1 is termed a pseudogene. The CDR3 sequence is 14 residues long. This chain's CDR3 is CTSSRRLAGYEQYF. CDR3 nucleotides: TGCACCAGCAGCCGCCGACTTGCGGGCTACGAGCAGTACTTC.

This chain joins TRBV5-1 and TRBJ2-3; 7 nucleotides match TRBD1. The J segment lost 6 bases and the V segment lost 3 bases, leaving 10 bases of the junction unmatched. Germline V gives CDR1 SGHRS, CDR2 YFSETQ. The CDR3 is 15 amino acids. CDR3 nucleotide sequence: TGCGCCAGCAGCTCCTTGGACAGGCCGCAGGATACGCAGTATTTT. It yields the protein CASSSLDRPQDTQYF.

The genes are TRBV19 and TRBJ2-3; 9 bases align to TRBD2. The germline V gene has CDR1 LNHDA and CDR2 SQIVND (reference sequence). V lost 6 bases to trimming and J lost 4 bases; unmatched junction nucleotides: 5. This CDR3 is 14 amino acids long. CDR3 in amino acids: CASRTSGWADTQYF. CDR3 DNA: TGTGCCAGTAGGACTAGCGGTTGGGCAGATACGCAGTATTTT.

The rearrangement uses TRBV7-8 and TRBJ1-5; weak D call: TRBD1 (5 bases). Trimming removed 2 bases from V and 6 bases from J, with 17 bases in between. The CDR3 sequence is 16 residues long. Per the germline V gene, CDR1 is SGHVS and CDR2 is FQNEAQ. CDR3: CASSLRRRAGGQPQHF. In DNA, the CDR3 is TGTGCCAGCAGCTTAAGGCGCAGGGCAGGAGGTCAGCCCCAGCATTTT.

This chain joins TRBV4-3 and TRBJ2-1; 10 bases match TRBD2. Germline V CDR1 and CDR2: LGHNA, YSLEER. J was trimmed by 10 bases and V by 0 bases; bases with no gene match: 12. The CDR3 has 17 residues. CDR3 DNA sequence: TGCGCCAGCAGCCAAGATTCCCTAGCGGGAGCCCGAGGCGAGCAGTTCTTC. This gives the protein CASSQDSLAGARGEQFF.

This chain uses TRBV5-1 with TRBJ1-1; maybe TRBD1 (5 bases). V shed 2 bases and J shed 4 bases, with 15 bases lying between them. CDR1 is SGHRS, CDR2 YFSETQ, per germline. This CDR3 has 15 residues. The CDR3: CASSFTSGPSTEAFF. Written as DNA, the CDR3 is TGCGCCAGCAGCTTTACGTCAGGGCCTAGCACTGAAGCTTTCTTT.

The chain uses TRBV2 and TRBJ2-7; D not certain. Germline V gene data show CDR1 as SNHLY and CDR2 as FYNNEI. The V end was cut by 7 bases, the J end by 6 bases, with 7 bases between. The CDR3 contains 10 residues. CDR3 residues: CASNGLEQYF. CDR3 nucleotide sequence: TGTGCCAGCAATGGTCTCGAGCAGTACTTC.

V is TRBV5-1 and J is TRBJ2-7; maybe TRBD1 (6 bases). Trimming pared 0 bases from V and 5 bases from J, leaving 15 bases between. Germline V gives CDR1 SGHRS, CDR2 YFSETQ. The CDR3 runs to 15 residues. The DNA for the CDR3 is TGCGCCAGCAGCTTGGATCGAGGCAGGGGCCACGAGCAGTACTTC. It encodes CASSLDRGRGHEQYF. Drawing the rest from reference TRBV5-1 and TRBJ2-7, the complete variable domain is KAGVTQTPRYLIKTRGQQVTLSCSPISGHRSVSWYQQTPGQGLQFLFEYFSETQRNKGNFPGRFSGRQFSNSRSEMNVSTLELGDSALYLCASSLDRGRGHEQYFGPGTRLTVT.

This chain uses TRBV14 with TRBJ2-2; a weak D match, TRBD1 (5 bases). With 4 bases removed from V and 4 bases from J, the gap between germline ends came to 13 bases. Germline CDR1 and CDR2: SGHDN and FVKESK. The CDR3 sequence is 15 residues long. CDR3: CASSRQSIGTGELFF. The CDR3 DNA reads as TGTGCCAGCAGCCGACAGTCAATCGGCACCGGGGAGCTGTTTTTT.

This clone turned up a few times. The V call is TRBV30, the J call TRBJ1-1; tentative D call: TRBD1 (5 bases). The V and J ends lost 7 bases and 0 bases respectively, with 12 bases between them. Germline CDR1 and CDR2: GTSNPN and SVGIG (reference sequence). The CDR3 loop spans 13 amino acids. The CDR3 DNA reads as TGTGCCTTGGAGTTACAGGTGAACACTGAAGCTTTCTTT. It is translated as CALELQVNTEAFF.

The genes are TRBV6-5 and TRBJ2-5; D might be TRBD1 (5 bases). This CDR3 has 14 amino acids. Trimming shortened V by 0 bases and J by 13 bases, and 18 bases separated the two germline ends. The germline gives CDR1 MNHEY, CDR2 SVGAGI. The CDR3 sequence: CASSYSIQGTLSYF. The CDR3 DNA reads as TGTGCCAGCAGTTACTCGATCCAGGGAACCCTTTCGTACTTC.

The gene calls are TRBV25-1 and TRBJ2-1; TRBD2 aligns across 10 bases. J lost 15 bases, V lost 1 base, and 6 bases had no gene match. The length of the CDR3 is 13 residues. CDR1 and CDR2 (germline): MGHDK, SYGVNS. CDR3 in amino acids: CASSELLAGGRFF. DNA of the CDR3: TGTGCCAGCAGTGAATTATTAGCGGGAGGACGGTTCTTC.

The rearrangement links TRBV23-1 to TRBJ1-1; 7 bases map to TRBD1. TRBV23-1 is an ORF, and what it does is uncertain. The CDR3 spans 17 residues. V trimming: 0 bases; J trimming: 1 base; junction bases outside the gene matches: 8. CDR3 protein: CASSQSRVDRENTEAFF. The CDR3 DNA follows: TGCGCCAGCAGTCAATCTAGGGTCGACAGGGAGAACACTGAAGCTTTCTTT.